This T cell receptor (beta chain) was retrieved from a study of blood T cells in healthy people across ages. Overall study: Roughly one uniquely barcoded beta molecule per two T cells was captured.

General observations from the study: Per million T cells, TCR beta diversity dropped roughly linearly as age increased.

With 4 bases removed from V and 2 bases from J, the gap between germline ends came to 12 bases. There are 14 residues in the CDR3. Germline CDR1 is SGHTA and CDR2 is FQGNSA. Each sample used at least 7 million PBMCs. This clonotype was detected a few times. What it recognizes is unknown. The use of a sample-barcoded 5' primer and a J-beta primer mix characterized a second PCR of about 7 to 12 cycles. Through a template-switch adaptor with 12 random nucleotides, each cDNA molecule received a tag. TCRdb reprocessed the 5' RACE reads with MiXCR, giving one entry per CDR3 protein. The sample includes approximately 600,000 distinct CDR3 sequences, approximately 50% of them seen just once.

V gene TRBV7-2 combines with J gene TRBJ2-7, with D possibly being TRBD1 (6 bases). This clonotype was sampled from a man between 60 and 75 years old in good health. What was sequenced was blood. In nucleotides, the CDR3 is TGTGCCAGCAGCTCAGACAGGCCGGCCTACGAGCAGTACTTC. As protein: CASSSDRPAYEQYF.